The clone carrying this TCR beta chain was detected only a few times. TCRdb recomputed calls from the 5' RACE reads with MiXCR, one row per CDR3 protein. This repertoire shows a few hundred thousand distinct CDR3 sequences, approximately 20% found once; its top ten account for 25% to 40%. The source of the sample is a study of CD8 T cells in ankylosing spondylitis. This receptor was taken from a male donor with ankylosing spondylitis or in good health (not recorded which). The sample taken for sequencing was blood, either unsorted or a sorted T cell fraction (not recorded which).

CDR3 nucleotides: TGTGCCAGCAGACCCTGGGACAGGGAAGAGACCCAGTACTTC. Protein sequence: CASRPWDREETQYF. The gene calls are TRBV27 and TRBJ2-5; TRBD1 aligns across 9 bases. V was clipped by 6 bases and J by 3 bases; unmatched bases: 5. This CDR3 has 14 residues. Germline values: CDR1 MNHEY, CDR2 SMNVEV (reference sequence).